One sample yielded the 17 T cell receptor beta chains listed below, sequenced in a study of cytomegalovirus exposure and HLA in healthy donors. Primers included in the PCR were 60 Vbeta and 13 Jbeta primers. Libraries were prepared by immunoSEQ multiplex PCR; TCRdb keeps only in-frame clonotypes and omits some of them. The data hold about 170,000 clones, with about 79% observed a single time. Sequencing used PBMCs. These receptors originate from a woman aged 50 to 60 in good health and CMV-seropositive.

The chain is built from TRBV30 and TRBJ2-2; D possibly corresponds to TRBD1 (5 bases). With 3 bases removed from V and 5 bases from J, the gap between germline ends came to 7 bases. Germline V gene sequence: CDR1 GTSNPN, CDR2 SVGIG (reference sequence). There are 12 residues in the CDR3. CDR3 in DNA: TGTGCCTGGAGCAGGGTGACCGGGGAGCTGTTTTTT. Translation: CAWSRVTGELFF.

This sequence joins TRBV5-1 and TRBJ1-4, with 9 bases aligning to TRBD1. Germline V gives CDR1 SGHRS, CDR2 YFSETQ. The CDR3 consists of 15 residues. Germline trimming cut 5 bases from V and 6 bases from J; bases unmatched to any gene: 8. The CDR3 DNA is TGCGCCAGCAGGATTCGGGGACAGGGCTATGAAAAACTGTTTTTT. Its translation: CASRIRGQGYEKLFF.

The V call is TRBV7-2, the J call TRBJ1-5; 7 positions match TRBD1. Germline CDR1 is SGHTA and CDR2 is FQGNSA. The J segment lost 6 bases and the V segment lost 5 bases, leaving 7 bases of the junction unmatched. The CDR3 contains 14 residues. The CDR3 DNA sequence: TGTGCCAGCAGCCGAAGACAGGGCGGTCAGCCCCAGCATTTT. Residues: CASSRRQGGQPQHF.

This sequence joins TRBV10-3 and TRBJ2-7; 9 bases match TRBD2. Germline V lookup: CDR1 ENHRY, CDR2 SYGVKD. There are 14 residues in the CDR3. Trimming took 3 bases from V and 2 from J; bases not matched to a gene: 2. Written as DNA, the CDR3 is TGTGCCATCAGTGACGAGCGGGGGGCCTACGAGCAGTACTTC. Residues: CAISDERGAYEQYF.

J is TRBJ2-2 and V is TRBV4-1; a possible D gene is TRBD2 (7 bases). Germline CDR1 is MGHRA and CDR2 is YSYEKL. The CDR3 covers 17 residues. V lost 0 bases and J 3 bases, leaving 14 bases between the germline ends. CDR3 sequence reads: CASSQDWGGADTGELFF. In nucleotides, the CDR3 is TGCGCCAGCAGCCAAGATTGGGGGGGGGCAGACACCGGGGAGCTGTTTTTT.

The V and J genes are TRBV4-1 and TRBJ1-2; D unclear. Germline V gives CDR1 MGHRA, CDR2 YSYEKL. The CDR3 spans 14 residues. The V end lost 4 bases, the J end lost 0 bases, and 9 bases lay between the germline ends. CDR3: CASSPRASNYGYTF. Here the CDR3 DNA reads TGCGCCAGCAGCCCACGTGCGTCTAACTATGGCTACACCTTC.

This sequence joins TRBV5-6 and TRBJ1-6; a weak D match, TRBD1 (5 bases). CDR1 and CDR2 from the germline V gene are SGHDT and YYEEEE. The CDR3 loop spans 17 amino acids. V dropped 4 bases and J dropped 3 bases, with 17 bases sitting between them. CDR3 region: CASSARQIPYYNSPLHF. In DNA form, the CDR3 reads TGTGCCAGCAGCGCGAGACAGATCCCTTACTATAATTCACCCCTCCACTTT.

The chain links TRBV13 to TRBJ1-2, with a possible D match to TRBD1 (6 bases). Trimming left V 8 bases short and J 4 bases short, with 17 bases between. The CDR3 has 14 amino acids. Germline-derived CDR1 and CDR2 are PRHDT and FYEKMQ (reference sequence). CDR3 amino acids: CASLLYGQSYGYTF. CDR3 bases: TGTGCCAGCCTCCTGTATGGACAGTCCTATGGCTACACCTTC.

J is TRBJ1-2 and V is TRBV30; 9 bases fit TRBD1. Germline-derived CDR1 and CDR2 are GTSNPN and SVGIG (reference sequence). Trimming took 7 bases from V and 4 from J; bases not matched to a gene: 4. The length of the CDR3 is 12 residues. CDR3 DNA: TGTGCCTCCATGACAGGGGGCTATGGCTACACCTTC. It translates to CASMTGGYGYTF.

This chain links TRBV5-6 with TRBJ2-1, with TRBD1 identical over 10 bases. The length of the CDR3 is 17 residues. CDR1 and CDR2 from the germline V gene are SGHDT and YYEEEE. Trimming cost V 0 bases and J 7 bases; bases outside gene matches: 10. CDR3 in amino acids: CASSLAPRQGAGNEQFF. The CDR3 region has the DNA TGTGCCAGCAGCTTGGCCCCCAGACAGGGGGCAGGAAATGAGCAGTTCTTC.

This clone showed up just a few times. The CDR3 sequence is CASNRQSMTGELFF. CDR3 nucleotides: TGTGCCAGCAACCGACAGTCAATGACCGGGGAGCTGTTTTTT. V and J are TRBV2 and TRBJ2-2; the D gene is possibly TRBD1 (5 bases). The CDR3 is made up of 14 amino acids. The V end lost 7 bases, the J end lost 5 bases, and 14 bases lay between the germline ends. The germline V gene has CDR1 SNHLY and CDR2 FYNNEI.

The rearrangement uses TRBV30 and TRBJ1-2; D uncertain. This CDR3 has 15 amino acids. Germline V gene data show CDR1 as GTSNPN and CDR2 as SVGIG (reference sequence). Trimming pared 2 bases from V and 7 bases from J, leaving 20 bases between. The CDR3 DNA is TGTGCCTGGAGTAAGGTTCGGGGAGGTCGGCGTGGCTACACCTTC. As protein: CAWSKVRGGRRGYTF.

The chain employs TRBV21-1 and TRBJ2-3; TRBD2, the D gene given by the table, was not confirmed from the DNA. TRBV21-1 constitutes a pseudogene. This CDR3 has 21 residues. The CDR3 DNA reads as TGTGCCAGCAGCAAAGGAAGGACCGGGACTAGCGGGAGGGCCCGGAATGATACGCAGTATTTT. This translates into CASSKGRTGTSGRARNDTQYF.

The genes are TRBV2 and TRBJ1-2; the D gene is possibly TRBD1 (5 bases). The CDR3 runs 14 residues. Germline CDR1 SNHLY, CDR2 FYNNEI. Trimming removed 6 bases at V and 4 bases at J, with 15 bases between. The CDR3 reads CASSERDFSYGYTF. CDR3 in DNA: TGTGCCAGCAGCGAACGGGACTTCAGCTATGGCTACACCTTC.

The chain couples TRBV4-3 to TRBJ2-7; 9 bases are a match to TRBD1. This CDR3 is built from 14 residues. Germline CDR1 LGHNA, CDR2 YSLEER. Losses at the gene ends were 2 bases for V and 3 bases for J; bases not matched to a gene: 2. CDR3 in DNA: TGCGCCAGCAGCCAATGGGGACAGGGCTACGAGCAGTACTTC. This codes for CASSQWGQGYEQYF.

This chain uses TRBV15 with TRBJ2-3; 10 nucleotides align to TRBD2. Germline CDR1 LNHNV, CDR2 YYDKDF (reference sequence). V shed 6 bases and J 1 base; nucleotides not matched to a gene: 1. This CDR3 spans 14 amino acids. DNA for the CDR3: TGTGCCACCAGGCTAGCGGGGGGCACAGATACGCAGTATTTT. Its protein is CATRLAGGTDTQYF.

The chain combines TRBV10-1 with TRBJ2-7, with 8 positions matching TRBD1. The CDR3 runs to 13 residues. Germline V lookup: CDR1 WNHNN, CDR2 SYGVQD (reference sequence). J lost 5 bases, V lost 3 bases, and 3 bases had no gene match. The CDR3 here is CASSDGQGHEQYF. CDR3 bases: TGCGCCAGCAGTGACGGACAGGGCCACGAGCAGTACTTC.